The rows below give T cell receptor beta chains drawn from one sample of a study of OX40 agonist ivuxolimab in advanced cancers. Only in-frame clones appear in the TCRdb table, and some are missing; sequencing was by immunoSEQ multiplex PCR. The sample has 15,000 to 25,000 clones; over 80% are singletons. The sample in question was CD4+ or CD8+ T cells sorted from blood, obtained in a trial of the OX40 agonist ivuxolimab. All receptors derive from an adult with an advanced solid tumor such as melanoma, head and neck, liver or kidney cancer. Each CDR3 is given with its conserved first and last residue. D genes are given only for firm matches. Rows give clone size only sometimes, using once, few, many, or a class for an expanded clone.

TRBD2	12	TRBV9	NA	TRBJ2-1	CASSPGGAAQFF	TGTGCCAGCAGCCCGGGGGGAGCGGCGCAGTTCTTC
NA	16	TRBV19	NA	TRBJ2-7	CASSIDTGRKHHEQYF	TGTGCCAGTAGTATAGATACAGGTAGGAAACATCACGAGCAGTACTTC
TRBD1	13	TRBV5-1	NA	TRBJ1-4	CAGPGQGGEKLFF	TGCGCCGGCCCCGGACAGGGTGGTGAAAAACTGTTTTTT
NA	13	TRBV30	NA	TRBJ2-3	CAWSVGITDTQYF	TGTGCCTGGAGTGTAGGGATCACAGATACGCAGTATTTT
TRBD2	16	TRBV7-8	NA	TRBJ2-7	CASSHIAGNPTYEQYF	TGTGCCAGCAGCCACATAGCGGGGAATCCCACCTACGAGCAGTACTTC
TRBD1	15	TRBV28	NA	TRBJ2-3	CASRRPGQLTDTQYF	TGTGCCAGCAGACGACCGGGACAGCTTACAGATACGCAGTATTTT
NA	17	TRBV4-1	NA	TRBJ2-5	CASSQDRLQTYQETQYF	TGCGCCAGCAGCCAAGATCGGTTACAAACGTACCAAGAGACCCAGTACTTC
NA	17	TRBV5-1	NA	TRBJ1-6	CASSSGTGSSYNSPLHF	TGCGCCAGCAGCTCTGGGACTGGAAGCTCCTATAATTCACCCCTCCACTTT
NA	19	TRBV9	NA	TRBJ1-2	CASSVEMGVGRGRNYGYTF	TGTGCCAGCAGCGTAGAGATGGGGGTTGGCAGGGGCCGTAACTATGGCTACACCTTC
NA	16	TRBV7-6	NA	TRBJ2-2	CASSLVLGPNTGELFF	TGTGCCAGCAGCTTAGTACTGGGACCGAACACCGGGGAGCTGTTTTTT
NA	19	TRBV6-1	NA	TRBJ2-1	CASSEVGGGIDSSYNEQFF	TGTGCCAGCAGTGAAGTGGGCGGGGGCATCGACAGCTCCTACAATGAGCAGTTCTTC
TRBD2	17	TRBV27	once	TRBJ2-1	CASTKLLAGPRGNEQFF	TGTGCCAGCACCAAACTACTAGCGGGGCCCCGAGGCAATGAGCAGTTCTTC
TRBD1	15	TRBV7-9	NA	TRBJ2-7	CASSPGQGRPYEQYF	TGTGCCAGCAGCCCGGGACAGGGACGGCCCTACGAGCAGTACTTC
NA	13	TRBV25-1	NA	TRBJ2-1	CASSEGPYNEQFF	TGTGCCAGCAGTGAAGGGCCCTACAATGAGCAGTTCTTC
NA	13	TRBV29-1	NA	TRBJ2-7	CSVLQRTSVEQYF	TGCAGCGTTCTCCAACGGACCTCTGTAGAGCAGTACTTC
NA	16	TRBV13	NA	TRBJ2-3	CASSKRMGQGRDTQYF	TGTGCCAGCAGCAAACGGATGGGGCAGGGGAGAGATACGCAGTATTTT
NA	14	TRBV9	NA	TRBJ1-4	CASSVGGAGEKLFF	TGTGCCAGCAGCGTAGGGGGGGCGGGTGAAAAACTGTTTTTT
NA	14	TRBV4-3	NA	TRBJ1-1	CASSQGDGNTEAFF	TGCGCCAGCAGCCAAGGGGACGGGAACACTGAAGCTTTCTTT
TRBD1	15	TRBV7-9	NA	TRBJ1-2	CASSLGGGGPLGYTF	TGTGCCAGCAGCTTAGGTGGAGGGGGCCCCCTTGGCTACACCTTC
NA	10	TRBV6-1	NA	TRBJ1-5	CASGVNPQHF	TGTGCCAGCGGGGTCAACCCCCAGCATTTT
NA	14	TRBV27	NA	TRBJ2-3	CASRARAVTDTQYF	TGTGCCAGCAGAGCCCGGGCGGTCACAGATACGCAGTATTTT
NA	14	TRBV6-6	NA	TRBJ2-2	CAAAETENTGELFF	TGTGCCGCGGCGGAGACCGAGAACACCGGGGAGCTGTTTTTT
NA	13	TRBV7-9	NA	TRBJ2-7	CASSPGEGSEQYF	TGTGCCAGCAGCCCCGGGGAAGGGAGCGAGCAGTACTTC
NA	15	TRBV12-1	once	TRBJ2-7	CASSSPKDKSYEQYF	TGTGCCAGCAGCTCCCCAAAAGACAAGTCCTACGAGCAGTACTTC
NA	14	TRBV7-9	NA	TRBJ1-5	CASSLAEGYQPQHF	TGTGCCAGCAGCTTAGCGGAGGGATATCAGCCCCAGCATTTT
TRBD1	12	TRBV7-3	once	TRBJ2-7	CATTGRYYEQYF	TGTGCCACGACAGGGCGATATTACGAGCAGTACTTC
TRBD2	19	TRBV28	NA	TRBJ2-1	CASRRRRAGGRGVHNEQFF	TGTGCCAGCCGACGTAGGAGAGCGGGGGGGCGAGGAGTCCACAATGAGCAGTTCTTC
NA	11	TRBV20-1	few	TRBJ1-1	CSADHDTEAFF	TGCAGTGCCGACCACGACACTGAAGCTTTCTTT
NA	13	TRBV29-1	NA	TRBJ2-7	CSVEGVEFYEQYF	TGCAGCGTTGAAGGCGTGGAGTTCTACGAGCAGTACTTC
NA	13	TRBV7-9	NA	TRBJ2-7	CASSSPLASEQYF	TGTGCCAGCAGCTCCCCACTCGCGAGCGAGCAGTACTTC
NA	13	TRBV28	NA	TRBJ1-1	CASSFLGSDEAFF	TGTGCCAGCAGTTTCCTAGGGTCGGATGAAGCTTTCTTT
NA	14	TRBV28	NA	TRBJ2-7	CASSFRGISYEQYF	TGTGCCAGCAGTTTCCGGGGTATCTCCTACGAGCAGTACTTC
NA	14	TRBV4-3	many	TRBJ1-1	CASSQVVMAPEAFF	TGCGCCAGCAGCCAAGTAGTTATGGCCCCTGAAGCTTTCTTT
TRBD1	16	TRBV7-9	NA	TRBJ1-6	CASSPTGQGFNSPLHF	TGTGCCAGCAGTCCTACGGGACAGGGGTTCAATTCACCCCTCCACTTT
NA	11	TRBV5-5	NA	TRBJ2-2	CASTGPGELFF	TGTGCCAGTACAGGTCCCGGGGAGCTGTTTTTT
NA	14	TRBV28	once	TRBJ2-3	CASTILGDTDTQYF	TGTGCCAGCACTATTTTGGGAGACACAGATACGCAGTATTTT
NA	19	TRBV14	NA	TRBJ1-5	CASSRLRDSLRSSNQPQHF	TGTGCCAGCAGCCGGCTCCGGGATTCGCTACGAAGTAGCAATCAGCCCCAGCATTTT
NA	16	TRBV2	NA	TRBJ1-1	CASTPQGWTENTEAFF	TGTGCCAGCACCCCCCAAGGGTGGACGGAGAACACTGAAGCTTTCTTT
TRBD2	13	TRBV19	NA	TRBJ2-1	CAITGGLPNEQFF	TGTGCCATAACGGGGGGGCTTCCGAATGAGCAGTTCTTC
NA	16	TRBV4-2	NA	TRBJ2-1	CASSQDAYASYNEQFF	TGTGCCAGCAGCCAAGACGCTTATGCCTCCTACAATGAGCAGTTCTTC
TRBD2	16	TRBV5-1	few	TRBJ2-7	CASTYQTAGGIYEQYF	TGCGCCAGCACTTATCAGACAGCGGGGGGAATCTACGAGCAGTACTTC
NA	12	TRBV2	NA	TRBJ2-5	CASSDVQETQYF	TGTGCCAGCAGTGACGTTCAAGAGACCCAGTACTTC
TRBD1	15	TRBV7-9	NA	TRBJ1-5	CASSFGTGRVQPQHF	TGTGCCAGCAGCTTTGGGACAGGGAGGGTCCAGCCCCAGCATTTT
NA	13	TRBV6-8	NA	TRBJ1-1	CASSVSTHTEAFF	TGTGCCAGCAGCGTATCGACCCACACTGAAGCTTTCTTT
NA	13	TRBV7-9	once	TRBJ1-2	CASSLGIPYGYTF	TGTGCCAGCAGCCTAGGGATTCCCTATGGCTACACCTTC
NA	14	TRBV7-9	NA	TRBJ1-5	CASSEGGVNQPQHF	TGTGCCAGCAGCGAAGGGGGGGTCAATCAGCCCCAGCATTTT
TRBD1	18	TRBV28	NA	TRBJ2-3	CASSLFPSGTGYTDTQYF	TGTGCCAGCAGTTTATTTCCCTCCGGGACAGGTTACACAGATACGCAGTATTTT
TRBD1	14	TRBV9	NA	TRBJ1-6	CASSGQGGDSPLHF	TGTGCCAGCAGCGGACAGGGTGGGGATTCACCCCTCCACTTT
NA	19	TRBV14	NA	TRBJ1-3	CASNPPRSPGARSGNTIYF	TGTGCCAGCAACCCGCCAAGGTCTCCTGGGGCCCGCTCTGGAAACACCATATATTTT
NA	14	TRBV13	NA	TRBJ2-7	CASSLMGGVPEQYF	TGTGCCAGCAGCTTAATGGGCGGGGTCCCAGAGCAGTACTTC
TRBD2	15	TRBV6-5	once	TRBJ2-7	CASSHLAGGLDEQYF	TGTGCCAGCAGTCACCTAGCGGGGGGGCTTGACGAGCAGTACTTC
NA	14	TRBV5-1	NA	TRBJ2-7	CASSLMGGSYEQYF	TGCGCCAGCAGCTTGATGGGAGGATCCTACGAGCAGTACTTC